Shown below are 30 T cell receptor beta chains from a single sample sequenced in a study of shared clonotypes between healthy human individuals. Using immunoSEQ multiplex PCR, the repertoire was profiled, and TCRdb retains in-frame clones only, with some absent. The data contain over a million clones, about 75% of them seen just once; the ten biggest clones take up over 1.3%. Material for sequencing was memory CD4+ T cells sorted from blood. The sample's subset: CD45RA-negative fraction. These receptors were obtained from a man aged 18 to 30 in good health.

This rearrangement joins TRBV18 to TRBJ2-2; 9 bases align to TRBD1. Germline values: CDR1 KGHSH, CDR2 LQKENI. The V gene end was trimmed by 2 bases and the J gene end by 2 bases; junction bases not matched to a gene: 3. CDR3 size: 16 residues. As DNA, the CDR3 is TGTGCCAGCTCACCATTTACAGGGGGCAACACCGGGGAGCTGTTTTTT. Protein sequence: CASSPFTGGNTGELFF. Based on the CDR3 plus reference TRBV18 and TRBJ2-2, the full variable domain is NAGVMQNPRHLVRRRGQEARLRCSPMKGHSHVYWYRQLPEEGLKFMVYLQKENIIDESGMPKERFSAEFPKEGPSILRIQQVVRGDSAAYFCASSPFTGGNTGELFFGEGSRLTVL.

V gene TRBV28 combines with J gene TRBJ1-1; the D gene is possibly TRBD1 (5 bases). The V end lost 6 bases, the J end lost 5 bases, and 10 bases lay between the germline ends. The germline V gene encodes CDR1 MDHEN and CDR2 SYDVKM. The CDR3 is 12 residues long. The CDR3 nucleotides are TGTGCCAGCAGGGGGGTAAGAACTGAAGCTTTCTTT. Its protein product is CASRGVRTEAFF.

The J gene is TRBJ1-1, the V gene TRBV6-5, with a weak D call TRBD1 (5 bases). Germline CDR1 MNHEY, CDR2 SVGAGI. This CDR3 has 12 residues. Deletions cut 8 bases from V and 6 bases from J, with 13 bases between. The CDR3, as DNA: TGTGCCAGCGGCCGGGGGACTCCTGAAGCTTTCTTT. Encoded protein: CASGRGTPEAFF.

The chain carries TRBV7-2 and TRBJ2-1, with no clear D. The length of the CDR3 is 10 residues. The germline V gene encodes CDR1 SGHTA and CDR2 FQGNSA. V was shortened by 5 bases and J by 12 bases, with 8 bases between the two germline ends. The CDR3 sequence: CASSQMVQFF. In DNA form, the CDR3 reads TGTGCCAGCAGCCAAATGGTGCAGTTCTTC.

Concerning this clone: Different DNA sequences within this sample yield the same CDR3. The chain combines TRBV5-1 with TRBJ2-5; D could derive from TRBD1 or TRBD2 (5 bases each). CDR1 is SGHRS, CDR2 YFSETQ, per germline. V was clipped by 5 bases and J by 2 bases, with 7 bases between them. This CDR3 spans 12 amino acids. As DNA, the CDR3 is TGCGCCAGCAGTTGGGGGCAAGAGACCCAGTACTTC. It specifies CASSWGQETQYF.

This rearrangement joins TRBV27 to TRBJ2-5, with D possibly called TRBD1 or TRBD2 (5 bases each). The V end lost 5 bases, the J end lost 4 bases, and 11 bases lay between the germline ends. Per germline, CDR1 MNHEY and CDR2 SMNVEV (reference sequence). This CDR3 is 13 amino acids long. As DNA, the CDR3 is TGTGCCAGCAGTAACAGGAGGTCAGAGACCCAGTACTTC. It encodes CASSNRRSETQYF.

The chain employs TRBV21-1 and TRBJ2-2. TRBV21-1 constitutes a pseudogene. The CDR3 has 16 amino acids. In nucleotides, the CDR3 is TGTGCCAGCAGCGTTCTGGGACCATCGAACACCGGGGAGCTGTTTTTT. Translation: CASSVLGPSNTGELFF.

DNA for the CDR3: TGTGCCAGCTCACAAAGTGTATTGGAGACCCAGTACTTC. This gives the protein CASSQSVLETQYF. This chain links TRBV18 with TRBJ2-5; D gene uncertain. Germline V gene sequence: CDR1 KGHSH, CDR2 LQKENI. The V end was cut by 4 bases, the J end by 5 bases, with 11 bases between. The CDR3 runs to 13 residues.

The chain recombines TRBV5-7 with TRBJ1-2; D is ambiguous. TRBV5-7 falls under the ORF class, with uncertain function. The CDR3 totals 16 residues. Trimming took 6 bases from V and 5 from J, leaving 23 bases between them. In DNA form, the CDR3 reads TGTGCCAGCAAAAGGGCCCGACTGAACTCAATTTATGGCTACACCTTC. Protein: CASKRARLNSIYGYTF.

V is TRBV5-4 and J is TRBJ2-3; 10 bases line up with TRBD2. This CDR3 has 16 amino acids. V lost 5 bases to trimming and J lost 5 bases; unmatched junction nucleotides: 11. Germline V gene lookup returns CDR1 SGHNT and CDR2 YYREEE (reference sequence). The CDR3 spells CASSDRLAGVVDTQYF. The CDR3 nucleotides are TGTGCCAGCAGTGATCGGCTAGCGGGGGTGGTAGATACGCAGTATTTT.

CDR3 coding DNA: TGTGCCAGCAGCTCCATGACTAGCGGGGCCTACGAGCAGTACTTC. Protein sequence: CASSSMTSGAYEQYF. This chain links TRBV7-2 with TRBJ2-7, with 11 bases matching TRBD2. Germline V gene lookup returns CDR1 SGHTA and CDR2 FQGNSA. The CDR3 has 15 amino acids. J lost 2 bases, V lost 4 bases, and 4 bases had no gene match.

The chain recombines TRBV5-4 with TRBJ1-1; no definite D call. This CDR3 contains 14 residues. V shed 0 bases and J shed 4 bases, with 10 bases lying between them. CDR1 SGHNT and CDR2 YYREEE come from the germline V gene (reference sequence). As DNA, the CDR3 is TGTGCCAGCAGCTTGGACCCGAGGAGCACTGAAGCTTTCTTT. This encodes CASSLDPRSTEAFF.

There are a few counts of this clone. The chain recombines TRBV20-1 with TRBJ2-2; D gene uncertain. Germline loops: CDR1 DFQATT, CDR2 SNEGSKA (reference sequence). The CDR3 length is 11 residues. Trimming removed 3 bases at V and 9 bases at J, with 8 bases between. The CDR3 DNA reads as TGCAGTGCTAGCAACGTCCGGGAGCTGTTTTTT. Its protein product is CSASNVRELFF.

Details on this clone: The same CDR3 also results from other DNA sequences found in this sample. This chain uses TRBV5-1 with TRBJ2-7, with 7 bases that match TRBD1. Germline trimming cut 0 bases from V and 2 bases from J; bases unmatched to any gene: 2. Germline lookup yields CDR1 SGHRS and CDR2 YFSETQ. This CDR3 has 14 amino acids. CDR3 sequence reads: CASSLGQGAYEQYF. The CDR3 DNA reads TGCGCCAGCAGCTTGGGACAGGGAGCCTACGAGCAGTACTTC.

V gene TRBV10-1 combines with J gene TRBJ2-5, with D tentatively TRBD1 (6 bases). The V gene's germline CDR1 is WNHNN and CDR2 SYGVQD (reference sequence). The V end was cut by 7 bases, the J end by 3 bases, with 9 bases between. This CDR3 has 12 residues. The CDR3 loop is CASKDRKETQYF. In DNA, the CDR3 is TGCGCCAGCAAAGACAGGAAAGAGACCCAGTACTTC.

V usage is TRBV7-9 and J usage is TRBJ1-2; possibly TRBD1 for D (5 bases). V gave up 5 bases and J gave up 2 bases, with 9 bases separating them. This CDR3 comprises 13 residues. Germline assignment: CDR1 SEHNR and CDR2 FQNEAQ (reference sequence). CDR3 in DNA: TGTGCCAGCAGCCGGGGCGAGAACTATGGCTACACCTTC. It is translated as CASSRGENYGYTF.

Only one count was recorded for this clone. The chain recombines TRBV5-1 with TRBJ2-6; TRBD1 agrees at 9 bases. V shed 5 bases and J 0 bases; nucleotides not matched to a gene: 3. The CDR3 covers 16 residues. Per germline, CDR1 SGHRS and CDR2 YFSETQ. Written as DNA, the CDR3 is TGCGCCAGCAGGACAGGGGGAAGCTCTGGGGCCAACGTCCTGACTTTC. Encoded protein: CASRTGGSSGANVLTF.

This chain connects TRBV4-1 to TRBJ2-6; D is ambiguous. V gave up 0 bases and J gave up 0 bases, with 9 bases separating them. The CDR3 contains 17 residues. The germline V gene has CDR1 MGHRA and CDR2 YSYEKL. CDR3 in amino acids: CASSQDFWPSGANVLTF. The CDR3 DNA reads TGCGCCAGCAGCCAAGATTTCTGGCCCTCTGGGGCCAACGTCCTGACTTTC.

Worth noting for this clone: The same CDR3 also results from other DNA sequences found in this sample. The V gene is TRBV5-1, the J gene TRBJ1-2, with D possibly being TRBD1 (6 bases). The CDR3 covers 13 residues. Trimming stripped 4 bases from V and 4 bases from J, with 11 bases between. CDR1 and CDR2 (germline): SGHRS, YFSETQ. The CDR3 sequence is CASSPDRSYGYTF. The CDR3 coding sequence is TGCGCCAGCAGCCCTGACAGGTCCTATGGCTACACCTTC.

As concerns this clone: A read error may be the cause here, since a much bigger clone is one base away. Additional DNA sequences in this sample encode the identical CDR3. The chain combines TRBV30 with TRBJ2-3; D not resolved. Germline CDR1 is GTSNPN and CDR2 is SVGIG (reference sequence). There are 12 residues in the CDR3. The V gene lost 3 bases and the J gene lost 6 bases, with 10 bases spanning the gap. Here the CDR3 reads CAWRGLGDTQYF. In nucleotides, the CDR3 is TGTGCCTGGAGAGGTTTAGGGGATACGCAGTATTTT. Combining the CDR3 with reference TRBV30 and TRBJ2-3 gives the whole variable domain SQTIHQWPATLVQPVGSPLSLECTVEGTSNPNLYWYRQAAGRGLQLLFYSVGIGQISSEVPQNLSASRPQDRQFILSSKKLLLSDSGFYLCAWRGLGDTQYFGPGTRLTVL.

V is TRBV11-2 and J is TRBJ2-3, with D unclear. V was trimmed by 2 bases and J by 4 bases, leaving 7 bases between them. The CDR3 has 13 residues. Germline-derived CDR1 and CDR2 are SGHAT and FQNNGV. CDR3 sequence reads: CASSLQLADTQYF. In DNA form, the CDR3 reads TGTGCCAGCAGCTTACAGCTCGCAGATACGCAGTATTTT.

V usage is TRBV10-3 and J usage is TRBJ2-7; D possibly corresponds to TRBD1 (6 bases). V shed 0 bases and J shed 7 bases, with 13 bases lying between them. The CDR3 runs to 14 residues. Germline values: CDR1 ENHRY, CDR2 SYGVKD. CDR3 bases: TGTGCCATCAGTGAGTCCGGGACACGGGCGGAGCAGTACTTC. Its protein is CAISESGTRAEQYF.

The chain recombines TRBV7-2 with TRBJ2-5, with a weak D call TRBD2 (5 bases). Trimming pared 0 bases from V and 5 bases from J, leaving 13 bases between. The germline CDR1 and CDR2 sequences are SGHTA and FQGNSA. The length of the CDR3 is 15 residues. CDR3 nucleotide sequence: TGTGCCAGCAGCTTAGCGGTTCTAGCATTGGAGACCCAGTACTTC. Translation: CASSLAVLALETQYF.

The V call is TRBV27, the J call TRBJ1-1; D is unclear. This CDR3 comprises 14 residues. Per the germline V gene, CDR1 is MNHEY and CDR2 is SMNVEV (reference sequence). The V and J ends lost 4 bases and 6 bases respectively, with 15 bases between them. The CDR3 DNA sequence: TGTGCCAGCAGTTCCCCCGGCGGGTTCGCTGAAGCTTTCTTT. This sequence encodes CASSSPGGFAEAFF.

This chain uses TRBV10-3 with TRBJ2-2; D is perhaps TRBD2 (6 bases). In germline, CDR1 is ENHRY, CDR2 SYGVKD. The CDR3 is made up of 12 amino acids. The ends were cut back, 2 bases at V and 13 bases at J, with 11 bases in the middle. The CDR3 here is CAISEGSGGLFF. In DNA form, the CDR3 reads TGTGCCATCAGTGAGGGTAGCGGCGGGCTGTTTTTT.

Only a few counts were recorded for this clone. The V and J genes are TRBV5-1 and TRBJ2-5; 11 nucleotides align to TRBD2. The CDR3 length is 16 residues. The V gene's germline CDR1 is SGHRS and CDR2 YFSETQ. Trimming at V came to 0 bases and at J to 1 base, leaving 2 bases not matched to a gene. The CDR3, as DNA: TGCGCCAGCAGCTTGGATAGCGGGGGGGCCCAAGAGACCCAGTACTTC. Amino acids: CASSLDSGGAQETQYF.

Only a few counts were recorded for this clone. The chain links TRBV11-2 to TRBJ1-3; D uncertain. This CDR3 spans 14 amino acids. Between the trimmed V and J ends, which lost 3 bases and 4 bases, there was a span of 10 bases. Germline V gene sequence: CDR1 SGHAT, CDR2 FQNNGV. The CDR3 DNA follows: TGTGCCAGCAGCTTGGGCTTTGTCGGAAACACCATATATTTT. It translates to CASSLGFVGNTIYF.

This chain uses TRBV2 with TRBJ2-1, with D perhaps matching TRBD2 (6 bases). V was cut by 7 bases and J by 7 bases, with 14 bases left in between. Germline CDR1 is SNHLY and CDR2 is FYNNEI. CDR3 length: 13 amino acids. The CDR3 bases are TGTGCCAGCATATACGGGAGAGGAAATGAGCAGTTCTTC. It translates to CASIYGRGNEQFF.

The chain combines TRBV14 with TRBJ2-1; 10 bases map to TRBD2. The germline gives CDR1 SGHDN, CDR2 FVKESK. J gave up 4 bases and V 0 bases, and 15 bases lay outside the gene matches. The CDR3 length is 20 residues. The CDR3 region is CASSQDLRLAGASGYNEQFF. For the CDR3, the DNA is TGTGCCAGCAGCCAAGATCTTCGCCTAGCGGGAGCTTCAGGGTACAATGAGCAGTTCTTC.

V usage is TRBV2 and J usage is TRBJ2-2; 11 positions agree with TRBD2. This CDR3 spans 15 amino acids. V was clipped by 4 bases and J by 6 bases; unmatched bases: 4. CDR1 and CDR2 (germline): SNHLY, FYNNEI. CDR3 loop: CASSAFSGRAGELFF. The CDR3 bases are TGTGCCAGCAGTGCCTTTAGCGGGAGGGCCGGGGAGCTGTTTTTT. The entire variable domain, with the rest obtained from reference TRBV2 and TRBJ2-2, is as follows: EPEVTQTPSHQVTQMGQEVILRCVPISNHLYFYWYRQILGQKVEFLVSFYNNEISEKSEIFDDQFSVERPDGSNFTLKIRSTKLEDSAMYFCASSAFSGRAGELFFGEGSRLTVL.